The 6 T cell receptor beta chains given below trace back to one sample, sequenced in a study of blood T cell repertoires in COVID-19. Produced via immunoSEQ multiplex PCR; TCRdb's table is partial and in-frame only. The data show 150,000 to 200,000 clones, 80% to 90% seen once. Sequenced: peripheral blood. The receptors were gathered from a woman aged 70 to 79 with COVID-19, enrolled during active disease.

The J gene is TRBJ1-1, the V gene TRBV19; D is perhaps TRBD1 (6 bases). Looked up from germline, CDR1 is LNHDA and CDR2 is SQIVND (reference sequence). V was shortened by 4 bases and J by 4 bases, with 28 bases between the two germline ends. The CDR3 length is 19 residues. The DNA of the CDR3 is TGTGCCAGTAGTAAAAGTACCGGGACATCAACACCGTCGTCCACTGAAGCTTTCTTT. Amino acid sequence: CASSKSTGTSTPSSTEAFF.

This clone was seen only once. The V gene is TRBV7-8, the J gene TRBJ2-4, with D perhaps matching TRBD2 (6 bases). Trimming pared 5 bases from V and 6 bases from J, leaving 11 bases between. The CDR3 is made up of 13 amino acids. Germline V gene data show CDR1 as SGHVS and CDR2 as FQNEAQ. CDR3 bases: TGTGCCAGCAGCGAAGGCGGGGTAAACATTCAGTACTTC. Encoded protein: CASSEGGVNIQYF.

This clone was seen only once. The chain is built from TRBV6-6 and TRBJ1-3; weak D call: TRBD1 (6 bases). V was trimmed by 5 bases and J by 4 bases, leaving 21 bases between them. The CDR3 has 17 amino acids. Looked up from germline, CDR1 is MNHNY and CDR2 is SVGAGI (reference sequence). This CDR3 reads CASSPPSGVLGGNTIYF. The CDR3 region has the DNA TGTGCCAGCAGTCCCCCCTCAGGGGTCTTGGGCGGAAACACCATATATTTT.

The sample holds a few counts of this clone. The rearrangement links TRBV27 to TRBJ1-6; D is perhaps TRBD1 (6 bases). Trimming left V 4 bases short and J 4 bases short, with 11 bases between. Germline loops: CDR1 MNHEY, CDR2 SMNVEV (reference sequence). The CDR3 extends over 15 amino acids. The CDR3 loop is CASSSGQSYNSPLHF. In DNA, the CDR3 is TGTGCCAGCAGTTCAGGACAGTCTTATAATTCACCCCTCCACTTT.

The V call is TRBV28, the J call TRBJ2-7; 7 nucleotides match TRBD1. In germline, CDR1 is MDHEN, CDR2 SYDVKM. The CDR3 spans 13 residues. V gave up 2 bases and J gave up 4 bases; unmatched junction bases: 2. CDR3 residues: CASSLTGQYEQYF. The CDR3 coding sequence is TGTGCCAGCAGTTTAACGGGACAGTACGAGCAGTACTTC.

This chain's CDR3 is CASSPAYRVNTEAFF. The CDR3 DNA is TGTGCCAGCAGCCCAGCTTACAGGGTAAACACTGAAGCTTTCTTT. The chain recombines TRBV7-2 with TRBJ1-1; possible D gene TRBD1, 6 bases. The germline V gene encodes CDR1 SGHTA and CDR2 FQGNSA. This CDR3 has 15 residues. V was pared by 5 bases and J by 2 bases, with 15 bases between.